The rows below give T cell receptor beta chains drawn from one sample of a study of EBV T-cell therapy then PD-1 blockade in nasopharyngeal carcinoma. The antigens of these receptors remain unknown. The data were produced by immunoSEQ multiplex PCR, yet TCRdb's version contains in-frame clones alone and is incomplete. The repertoire holds tens of thousands of clones, with 84% as singletons. The sequencing here drew on CD8+ T cells from blood, taken at approximately day 61 from a patient whose treatment included autologous EBV-specific T cells and nivolumab. Receptors were obtained from a man aged 40-55 years with nasopharyngeal carcinoma. CDR3s include the opening cysteine and the closing phenylalanine or tryptophan. Fields, in order: V gene, clone size, D gene, J gene, CDR3 protein, CDR3 DNA. A D gene is named only where the DNA matches it firmly. Some rows mark clone size as missing; the rest say once, few, many or name a class of expanded clone.

>TRBV9|once|-|TRBJ1-3
CASSAARGVRNGNTIYF
TGTGCCAGCAGCGCCGCTCGCGGGGTTAGGAATGGAAACACCATATATTTT
>TRBV5-4|once|TRBD1|TRBJ2-5
CASSSAPGQGARKTQYF
TGTGCCAGCAGCTCGGCACCGGGACAGGGGGCGCGTAAGACCCAGTACTTC
>TRBV7-9|once|-|TRBJ1-2
CASSLEGGHYGYTF
TGTGCCAGCAGCTTAGAAGGGGGGCACTATGGCTACACCTTC
>TRBV28|-|-|TRBJ1-1
CASSLSGAGTEAFF
TGTGCCAGCAGTTTAAGCGGGGCGGGCACTGAAGCTTTCTTT
>TRBV9|-|-|TRBJ1-1
CASSALGFMNTEAFF
TGTGCCAGCAGCGCGTTGGGGTTCATGAACACTGAAGCTTTCTTT
>TRBV11-2|-|-|TRBJ2-7
CASSLVGGGGYEQYF
TGTGCCAGCAGCTTAGTCGGGGGCGGGGGCTACGAGCAGTACTTC
>TRBV7-2|-|-|TRBJ1-2
CASSLVSADYGYTF
TGTGCCAGCAGCTTAGTGAGCGCGGACTATGGCTACACCTTC
>TRBV2|-|-|TRBJ2-7
CASSEGQGGFGGEQYF
TGTGCCAGCAGTGAGGGGCAGGGGGGGTTTGGTGGTGAGCAGTACTTC
>TRBV28|-|TRBD1|TRBJ2-2
CASSYRGTGELFF
TGTGCCAGCAGTTACAGGGGAACCGGGGAGCTGTTTTTT
>TRBV29-1|-|-|TRBJ2-1
CSVQRARAPSYNEQFF
TGCAGCGTCCAAAGAGCCAGGGCGCCCTCCTACAATGAGCAGTTCTTC
>TRBV7-6|once|TRBD1|TRBJ1-2
CASSSPGTGADGYTF
TGTGCCAGCAGCTCCCCCGGGACAGGGGCGGATGGCTACACCTTC